Here is one TCR beta chain with its context. Antigen: not known. The data belong to a study of cytotoxic CD8 clonotypes in ibrutinib-treated CLL. Overall study results and limits: Age-matched healthy donor levels were exceeded by baseline clonality, which tracked circulating CD8+ T-cell counts.

The method was immunoSEQ multiplex PCR; TCRdb's version includes in-frame clones alone and lacks a portion of them. This table holds more than 55,000 clones, approximately 75% found once. V lost 0 bases, J lost 3 bases, and 11 bases stayed unmatched. The CDR3 is 17 residues long. Germline assignment: CDR1 SGHNT and CDR2 YYREEE (reference sequence). The TCR was taken from a human donor with chronic lymphocytic leukemia. The sample in question was PBMCs, obtained after 12 months of ibrutinib treatment. This chain joins TRBV5-4 and TRBJ2-7; 8 bases are a match to TRBD1. This CDR3 reads CASSLALRGRRGYEQYF. The CDR3 nucleotides read TGTGCCAGCAGCTTGGCCCTCAGGGGGCGGAGGGGCTACGAGCAGTACTTC.